This T cell receptor beta chain was recovered during a study of cytomegalovirus exposure and HLA in healthy donors. Study findings and constraints: A later analysis reportedly identified an Asian-associated ancestry cluster as carrying fewer N-insertions than the 666-donor mean. V- and J-gene trimming in TCR beta was tied to a missense DCLRE1C variant by an analysis performed later. Judged likely to be a sequencing artifact was a cluster of highly shared sequence variants.

This clone was counted a few times. Its cognate antigen is unknown. This CDR3 contains 14 residues. Germline CDR1 and CDR2: PRHDT and FYEKMQ (reference sequence). Trimming stripped 2 bases from V and 7 bases from J, with 15 bases between. 13 Jbeta primers and 60 Vbeta primers were used for the PCR. TCRdb's table, derived via immunoSEQ multiplex PCR, lists solely in-frame clones and lacks some. Of 110,000 to 150,000 clones listed, approximately 79% are singletons. Input material: PBMCs. This TCR derives from a female donor in good health and CMV-seronegative. The V and J genes are TRBV13 and TRBJ2-7; D is ambiguous. CDR3 DNA sequence: TGTGCCAGCAGCTTAAATCCCACAGTTTGGGAGCAGTACTTC. Protein sequence: CASSLNPTVWEQYF.